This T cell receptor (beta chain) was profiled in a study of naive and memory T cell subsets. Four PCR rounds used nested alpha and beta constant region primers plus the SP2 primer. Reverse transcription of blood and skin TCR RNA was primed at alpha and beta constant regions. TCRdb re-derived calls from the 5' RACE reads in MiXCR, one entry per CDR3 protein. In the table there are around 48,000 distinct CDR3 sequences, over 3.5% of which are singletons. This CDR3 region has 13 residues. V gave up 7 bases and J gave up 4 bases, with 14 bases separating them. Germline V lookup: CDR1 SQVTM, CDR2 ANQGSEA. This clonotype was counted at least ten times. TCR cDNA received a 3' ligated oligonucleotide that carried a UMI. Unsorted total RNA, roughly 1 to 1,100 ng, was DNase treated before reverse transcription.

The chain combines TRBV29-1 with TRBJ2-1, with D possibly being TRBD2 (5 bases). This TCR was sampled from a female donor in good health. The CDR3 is CSAPDSGYNEQFF. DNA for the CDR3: TGCAGCGCCCCCGACTCGGGATACAATGAGCAGTTCTTC.